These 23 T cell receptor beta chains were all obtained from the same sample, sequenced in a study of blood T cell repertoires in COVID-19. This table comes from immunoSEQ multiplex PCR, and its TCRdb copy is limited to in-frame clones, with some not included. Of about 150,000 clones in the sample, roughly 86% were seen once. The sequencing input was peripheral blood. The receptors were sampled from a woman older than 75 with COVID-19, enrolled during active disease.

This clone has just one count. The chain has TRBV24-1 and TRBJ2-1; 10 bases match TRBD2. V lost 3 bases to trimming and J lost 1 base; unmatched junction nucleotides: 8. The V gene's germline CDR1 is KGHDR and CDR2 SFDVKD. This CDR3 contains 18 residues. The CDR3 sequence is CATSDRLKAGGSYNEQFF. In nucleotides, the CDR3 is TGTGCCACCAGTGATAGACTTAAAGCGGGAGGGTCCTACAATGAGCAGTTCTTC.

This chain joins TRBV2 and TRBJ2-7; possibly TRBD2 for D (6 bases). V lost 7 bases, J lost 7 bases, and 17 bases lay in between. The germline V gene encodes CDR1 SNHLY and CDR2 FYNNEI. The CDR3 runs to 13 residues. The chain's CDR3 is CASNSVGTGEQYF. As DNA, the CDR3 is TGTGCCAGCAATTCGGTCGGGACTGGTGAGCAGTACTTC.

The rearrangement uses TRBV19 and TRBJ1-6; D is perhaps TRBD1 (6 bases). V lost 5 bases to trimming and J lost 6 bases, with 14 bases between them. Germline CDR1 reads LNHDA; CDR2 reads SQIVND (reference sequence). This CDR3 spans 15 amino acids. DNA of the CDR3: TGTGCCAGTAGTGCCTATGGGGACATTAATTCACCCCTCCACTTT. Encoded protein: CASSAYGDINSPLHF.

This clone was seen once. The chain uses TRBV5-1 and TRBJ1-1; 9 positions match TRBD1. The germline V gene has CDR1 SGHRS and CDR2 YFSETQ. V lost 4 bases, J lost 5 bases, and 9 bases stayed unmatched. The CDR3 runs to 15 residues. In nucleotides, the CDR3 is TGCGCCAGCAGCCCACAGGGGGCCAGGGGGACTGAAGCTTTCTTT. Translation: CASSPQGARGTEAFF.

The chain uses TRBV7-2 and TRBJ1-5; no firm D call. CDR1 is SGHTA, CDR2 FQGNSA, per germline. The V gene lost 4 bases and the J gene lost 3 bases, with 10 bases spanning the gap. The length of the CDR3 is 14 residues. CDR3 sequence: CASSSVPFNQPQHF. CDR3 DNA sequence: TGTGCCAGCAGCTCCGTTCCCTTCAATCAGCCCCAGCATTTT.

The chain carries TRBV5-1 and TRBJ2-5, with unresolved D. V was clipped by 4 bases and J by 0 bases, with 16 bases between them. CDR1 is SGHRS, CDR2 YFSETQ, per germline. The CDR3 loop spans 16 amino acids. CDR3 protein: CASSPSTLSDQETQYF. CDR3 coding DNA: TGCGCCAGCAGCCCTTCTACTTTGTCGGACCAAGAGACCCAGTACTTC.

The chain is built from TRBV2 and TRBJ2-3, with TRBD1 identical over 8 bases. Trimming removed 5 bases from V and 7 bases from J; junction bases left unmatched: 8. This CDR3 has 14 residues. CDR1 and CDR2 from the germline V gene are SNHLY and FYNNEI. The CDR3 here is CASSLGQGTHTQYF. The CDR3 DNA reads TGTGCCAGCAGTCTTGGACAGGGTACACATACGCAGTATTTT.

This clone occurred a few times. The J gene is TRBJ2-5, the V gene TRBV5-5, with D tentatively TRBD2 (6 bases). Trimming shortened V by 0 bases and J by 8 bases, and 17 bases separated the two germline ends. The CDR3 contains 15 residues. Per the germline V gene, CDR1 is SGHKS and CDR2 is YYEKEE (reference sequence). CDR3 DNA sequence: TGTGCCAGCAGCTTGGGGGACTTAGGAATGAGCACCCAGTACTTC. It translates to CASSLGDLGMSTQYF.

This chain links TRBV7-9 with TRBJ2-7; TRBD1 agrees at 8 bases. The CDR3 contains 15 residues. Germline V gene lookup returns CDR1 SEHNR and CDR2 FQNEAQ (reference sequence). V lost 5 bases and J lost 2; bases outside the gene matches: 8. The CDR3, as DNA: TGTGCCAGCAGCCGGATAGGGACAGGCGCCTACGAGCAGTACTTC. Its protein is CASSRIGTGAYEQYF.

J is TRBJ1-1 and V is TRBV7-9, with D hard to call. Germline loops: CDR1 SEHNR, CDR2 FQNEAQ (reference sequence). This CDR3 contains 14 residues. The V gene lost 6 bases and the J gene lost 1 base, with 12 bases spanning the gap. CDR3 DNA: TGTGCCAGCAGTGAGGGAGGGTCGAACACTGAAGCTTTCTTT. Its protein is CASSEGGSNTEAFF.

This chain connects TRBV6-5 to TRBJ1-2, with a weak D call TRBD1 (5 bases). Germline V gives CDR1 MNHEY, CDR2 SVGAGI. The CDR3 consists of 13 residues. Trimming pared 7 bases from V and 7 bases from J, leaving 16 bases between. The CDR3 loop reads CASIGGKLPGYTF. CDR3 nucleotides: TGTGCCAGCATCGGGGGGAAATTACCTGGCTACACCTTC.

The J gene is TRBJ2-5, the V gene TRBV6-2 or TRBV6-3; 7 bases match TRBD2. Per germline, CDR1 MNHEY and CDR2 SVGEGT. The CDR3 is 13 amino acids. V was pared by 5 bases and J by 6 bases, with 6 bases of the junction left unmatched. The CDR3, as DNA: TGTGCCAGCAGTCGCAGGGAGGGGAAGACCCAGTACTTC. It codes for CASSRREGKTQYF.

CDR3 nucleotides: TGTGCCAGCAGCAAAGAGACAGGTGCCTCATCCTCTGGAAACACCATATATTTT. It yields the protein CASSKETGASSSGNTIYF. The chain combines TRBV21-1 with TRBJ1-3; the table's D call TRBD1 went unverified against the DNA. TRBV21-1 is reported as a pseudogene. The CDR3 sequence is 18 residues long.

CDR3 nucleotides: TGCGCCAGCAGCCAAGATTGGGCGGGAACTAATGAAAAACTGTTTTTT. Translated: CASSQDWAGTNEKLFF. This rearrangement joins TRBV4-3 to TRBJ1-4; D remains ambiguous. Deletions cut 0 bases from V and 1 base from J, with 9 bases between. CDR3 length equals 16 residues. The germline CDR1 and CDR2 sequences are LGHNA and YSLEER.

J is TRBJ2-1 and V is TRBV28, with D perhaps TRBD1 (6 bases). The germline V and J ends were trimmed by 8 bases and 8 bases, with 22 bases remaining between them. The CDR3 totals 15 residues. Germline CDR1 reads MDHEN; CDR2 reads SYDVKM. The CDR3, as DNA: TGTGCCAGCGCCTCACAGGGAACGGCGAGCGATGAGCAGTTCTTC. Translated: CASASQGTASDEQFF. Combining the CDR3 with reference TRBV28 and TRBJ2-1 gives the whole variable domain DVKVTQSSRYLVKRTGEKVFLECVQDMDHENMFWYRQDPGLGLRLIYFSYDVKMKEKGDIPEGYSVSREKKERFSLILESASTNQTSMYLCASASQGTASDEQFFGPGTRLTVL.

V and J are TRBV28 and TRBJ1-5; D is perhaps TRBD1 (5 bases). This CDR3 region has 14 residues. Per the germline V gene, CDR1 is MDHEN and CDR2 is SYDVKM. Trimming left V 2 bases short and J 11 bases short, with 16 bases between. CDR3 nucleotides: TGTGCCAGCAGTTTAGGGGGGAAGGGGAGGGCCCAGCATTTT. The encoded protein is CASSLGGKGRAQHF.

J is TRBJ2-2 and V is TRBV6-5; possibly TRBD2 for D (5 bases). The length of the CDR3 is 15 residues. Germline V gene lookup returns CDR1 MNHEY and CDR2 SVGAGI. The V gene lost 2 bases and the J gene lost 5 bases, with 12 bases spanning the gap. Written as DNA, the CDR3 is TGTGCCAGCAGTTACGTCACGACGGGGACCGGGGAGCTGTTTTTT. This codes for CASSYVTTGTGELFF.

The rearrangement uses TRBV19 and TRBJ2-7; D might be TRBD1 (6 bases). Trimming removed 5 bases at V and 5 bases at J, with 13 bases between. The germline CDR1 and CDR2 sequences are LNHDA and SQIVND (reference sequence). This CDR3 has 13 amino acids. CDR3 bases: TGTGCCAGTAGTCCCGAGGGGGTCAACGAGCAGTACTTC. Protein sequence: CASSPEGVNEQYF.

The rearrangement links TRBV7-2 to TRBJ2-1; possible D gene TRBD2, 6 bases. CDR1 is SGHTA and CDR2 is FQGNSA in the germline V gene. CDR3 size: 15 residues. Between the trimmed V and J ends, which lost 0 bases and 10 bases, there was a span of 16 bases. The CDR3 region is CASSLALRRDNEQFF. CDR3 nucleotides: TGTGCCAGCAGCTTAGCGCTTCGGAGGGATAACGAGCAGTTCTTC.

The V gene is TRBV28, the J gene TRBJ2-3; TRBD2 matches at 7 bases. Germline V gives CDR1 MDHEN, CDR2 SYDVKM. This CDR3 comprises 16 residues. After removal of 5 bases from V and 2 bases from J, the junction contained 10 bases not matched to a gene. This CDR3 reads CASSPRTSGNTDTQYF. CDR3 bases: TGTGCCAGCAGTCCCCGGACCAGCGGGAACACAGATACGCAGTATTTT. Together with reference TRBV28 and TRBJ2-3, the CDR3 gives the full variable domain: DVKVTQSSRYLVKRTGEKVFLECVQDMDHENMFWYRQDPGLGLRLIYFSYDVKMKEKGDIPEGYSVSREKKERFSLILESASTNQTSMYLCASSPRTSGNTDTQYFGPGTRLTVL.

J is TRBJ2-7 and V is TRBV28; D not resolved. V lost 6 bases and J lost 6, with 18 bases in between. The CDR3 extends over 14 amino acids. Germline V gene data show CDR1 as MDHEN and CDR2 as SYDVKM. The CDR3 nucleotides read TGTGCCAGCAGACTGGTTCAGGTTGACGCCGAGCAGTACTTC. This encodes CASRLVQVDAEQYF.

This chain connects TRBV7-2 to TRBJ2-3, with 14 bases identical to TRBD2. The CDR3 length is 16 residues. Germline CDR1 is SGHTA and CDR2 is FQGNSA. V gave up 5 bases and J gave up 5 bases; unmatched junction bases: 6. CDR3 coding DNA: TGTGCCAGCAGCGCGACTAGCGGGAGGGGTGGAGATACGCAGTATTTT. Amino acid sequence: CASSATSGRGGDTQYF.

Here the CDR3 DNA reads TGTGCCAGCAGCTTAGGACAGGGTGAGACCCAGTACTTC. Its translation: CASSLGQGETQYF. The rearrangement uses TRBV11-2 and TRBJ2-5, with 7 bases aligning to TRBD1. CDR3 size: 13 residues. V gave up 1 base and J gave up 5 bases; unmatched junction bases: 1. The V gene's germline CDR1 is SGHAT and CDR2 FQNNGV.